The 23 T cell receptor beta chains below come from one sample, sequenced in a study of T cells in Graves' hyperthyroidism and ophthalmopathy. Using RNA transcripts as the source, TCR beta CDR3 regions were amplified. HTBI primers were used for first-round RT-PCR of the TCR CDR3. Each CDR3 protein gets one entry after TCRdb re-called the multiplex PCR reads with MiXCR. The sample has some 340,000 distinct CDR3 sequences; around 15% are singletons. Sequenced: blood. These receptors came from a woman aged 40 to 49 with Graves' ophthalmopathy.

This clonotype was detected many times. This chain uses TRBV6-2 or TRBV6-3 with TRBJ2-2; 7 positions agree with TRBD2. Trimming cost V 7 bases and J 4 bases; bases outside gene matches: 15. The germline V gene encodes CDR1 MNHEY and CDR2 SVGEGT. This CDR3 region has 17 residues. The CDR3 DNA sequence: TGTGCCAGCACTATAACGCACTCCAGCGGGGCCACCGGGGAGCTGTTTTTT. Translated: CASTITHSSGATGELFF.

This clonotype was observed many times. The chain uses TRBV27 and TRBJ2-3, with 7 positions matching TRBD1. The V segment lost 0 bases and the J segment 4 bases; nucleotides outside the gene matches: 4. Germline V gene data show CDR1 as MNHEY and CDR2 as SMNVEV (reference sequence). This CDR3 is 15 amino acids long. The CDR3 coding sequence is TGTGCCAGCAGTTTATCCCGGACAGGCGCAGATACGCAGTATTTT. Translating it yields CASSLSRTGADTQYF.

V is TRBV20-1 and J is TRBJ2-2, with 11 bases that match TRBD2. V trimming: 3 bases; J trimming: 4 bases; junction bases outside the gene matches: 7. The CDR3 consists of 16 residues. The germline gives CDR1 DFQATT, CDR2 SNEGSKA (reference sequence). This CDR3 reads CSASRGLAGITGELFF. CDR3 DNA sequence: TGCAGTGCTAGCCGCGGACTAGCGGGTATCACCGGGGAGCTGTTTTTT.

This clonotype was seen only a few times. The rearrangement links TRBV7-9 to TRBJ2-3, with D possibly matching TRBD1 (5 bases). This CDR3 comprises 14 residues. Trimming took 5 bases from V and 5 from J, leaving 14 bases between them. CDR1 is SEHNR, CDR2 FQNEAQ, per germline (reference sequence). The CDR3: CASSPGLTGDTQYF. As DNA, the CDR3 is TGTGCCAGCAGCCCAGGGTTAACTGGAGATACGCAGTATTTT.

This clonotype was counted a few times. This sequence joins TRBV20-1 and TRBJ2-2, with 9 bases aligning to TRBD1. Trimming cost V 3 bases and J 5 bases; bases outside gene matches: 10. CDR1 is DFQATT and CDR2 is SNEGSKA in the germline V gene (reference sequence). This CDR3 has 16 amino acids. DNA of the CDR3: TGCAGTGCTAGTAAGGTTGGGACAGGGAGTACCGGGGAGCTGTTTTTT. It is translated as CSASKVGTGSTGELFF.

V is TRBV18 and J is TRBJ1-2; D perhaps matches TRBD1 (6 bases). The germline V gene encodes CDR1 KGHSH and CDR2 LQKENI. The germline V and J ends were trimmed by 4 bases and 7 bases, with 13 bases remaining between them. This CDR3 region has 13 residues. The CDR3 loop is CASSRNRESGYTF. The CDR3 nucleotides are TGTGCCAGCTCACGGAACAGGGAAAGTGGCTACACCTTC.

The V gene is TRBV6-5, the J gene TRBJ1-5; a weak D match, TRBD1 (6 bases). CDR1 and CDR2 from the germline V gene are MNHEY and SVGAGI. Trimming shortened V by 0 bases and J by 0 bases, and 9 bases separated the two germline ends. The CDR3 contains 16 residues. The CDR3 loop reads CASSYSGDISNQPQHF. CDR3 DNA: TGTGCCAGCAGTTACTCAGGGGACATTAGCAATCAGCCCCAGCATTTT.

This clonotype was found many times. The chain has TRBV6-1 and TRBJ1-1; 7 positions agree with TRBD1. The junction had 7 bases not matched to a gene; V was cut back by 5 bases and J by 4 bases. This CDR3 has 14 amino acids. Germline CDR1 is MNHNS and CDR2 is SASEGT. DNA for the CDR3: TGTGCCAGCAGTCAGGGACAGAAGGGCACTGAAGCTTTCTTT. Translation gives CASSQGQKGTEAFF.

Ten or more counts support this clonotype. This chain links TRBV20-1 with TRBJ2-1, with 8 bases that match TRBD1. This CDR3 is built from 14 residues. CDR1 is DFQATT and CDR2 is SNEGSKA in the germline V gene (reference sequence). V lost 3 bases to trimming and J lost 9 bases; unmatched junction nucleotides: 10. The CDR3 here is CSASSVRGPLEQFF. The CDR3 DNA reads TGCAGTGCTAGTTCGGTCAGGGGGCCTCTTGAGCAGTTCTTC.

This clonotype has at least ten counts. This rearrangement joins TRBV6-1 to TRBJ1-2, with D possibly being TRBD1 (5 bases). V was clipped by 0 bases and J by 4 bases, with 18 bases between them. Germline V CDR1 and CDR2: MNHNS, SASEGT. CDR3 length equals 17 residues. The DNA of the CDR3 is TGTGCCAGCAGTGAAGCGCAGTCAGGACACCTTTTCTATGGCTACACCTTC. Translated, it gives CASSEAQSGHLFYGYTF.

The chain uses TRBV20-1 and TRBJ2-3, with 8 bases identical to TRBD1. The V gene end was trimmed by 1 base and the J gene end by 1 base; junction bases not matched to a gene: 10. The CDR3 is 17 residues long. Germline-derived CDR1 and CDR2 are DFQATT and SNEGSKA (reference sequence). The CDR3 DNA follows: TGCAGTGCTAGAGGGACAGGGAGGATGGGGGGCACAGATACGCAGTATTTT. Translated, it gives CSARGTGRMGGTDTQYF.

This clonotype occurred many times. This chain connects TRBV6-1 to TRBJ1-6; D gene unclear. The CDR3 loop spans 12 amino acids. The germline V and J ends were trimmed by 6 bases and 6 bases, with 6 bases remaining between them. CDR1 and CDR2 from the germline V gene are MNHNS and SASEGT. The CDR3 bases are TGTGCCAGCAGCCCTTTTAATTCACCCCTCCACTTT. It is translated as CASSPFNSPLHF.

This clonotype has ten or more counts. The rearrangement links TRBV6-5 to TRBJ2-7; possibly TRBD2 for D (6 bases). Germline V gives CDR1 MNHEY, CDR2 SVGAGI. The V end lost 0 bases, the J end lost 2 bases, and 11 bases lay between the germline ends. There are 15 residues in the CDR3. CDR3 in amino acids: CASSYSREQPYEQYF. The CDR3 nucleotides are TGTGCCAGCAGTTACTCACGGGAGCAACCCTACGAGCAGTACTTC.

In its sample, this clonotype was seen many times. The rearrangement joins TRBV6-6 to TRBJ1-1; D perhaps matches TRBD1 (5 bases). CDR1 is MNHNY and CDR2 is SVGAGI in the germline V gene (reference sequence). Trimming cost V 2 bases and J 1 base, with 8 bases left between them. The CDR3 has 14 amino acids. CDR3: CASSYETENTEAFF. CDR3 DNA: TGTGCCAGCAGTTACGAGACAGAGAACACTGAAGCTTTCTTT.

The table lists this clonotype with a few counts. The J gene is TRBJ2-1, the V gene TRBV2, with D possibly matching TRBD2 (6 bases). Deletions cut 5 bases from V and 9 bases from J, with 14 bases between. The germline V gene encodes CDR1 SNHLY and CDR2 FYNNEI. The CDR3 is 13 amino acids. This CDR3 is CASSYRTIPEQFF. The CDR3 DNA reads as TGTGCCAGCAGTTACCGGACTATTCCTGAGCAGTTCTTC.

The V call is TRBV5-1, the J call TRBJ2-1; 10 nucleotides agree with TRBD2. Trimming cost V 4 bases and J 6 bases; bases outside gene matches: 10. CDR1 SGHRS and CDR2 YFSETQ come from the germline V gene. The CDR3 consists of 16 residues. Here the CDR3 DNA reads TGCGCCAGCAGCGAAAGAGCGGGGGGGTTTGTCAATGAGCAGTTCTTC. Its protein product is CASSERAGGFVNEQFF.

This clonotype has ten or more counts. CDR3 coding DNA: TGTGCCACCAGTGACCGGACCGACCAATGGTACTTC. Translated: CATSDRTDQWYF. The chain is built from TRBV24-1 and TRBJ2-4; the D is unclear. This CDR3 has 12 residues. With 4 bases removed from V and 15 bases from J, the gap between germline ends came to 15 bases. Germline-derived CDR1 and CDR2 are KGHDR and SFDVKD.

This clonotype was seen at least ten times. In DNA, the CDR3 is TGTGCCAGCAACTCCCCAAGGAGGGCCTACAATGAGCAGTTCTTC. It codes for CASNSPRRAYNEQFF. This chain connects TRBV2 to TRBJ2-1; a weak D match, TRBD2 (6 bases). V gave up 7 bases and J gave up 2 bases, with 15 bases separating them. This CDR3 region has 15 residues. CDR1 and CDR2 from the germline V gene are SNHLY and FYNNEI.

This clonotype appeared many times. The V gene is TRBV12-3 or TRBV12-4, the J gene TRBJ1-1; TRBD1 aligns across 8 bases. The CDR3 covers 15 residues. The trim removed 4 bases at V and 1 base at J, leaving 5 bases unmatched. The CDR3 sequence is CASSSTGVENTEAFF. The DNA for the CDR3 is TGTGCCAGCAGTTCGACAGGGGTTGAGAACACTGAAGCTTTCTTT.

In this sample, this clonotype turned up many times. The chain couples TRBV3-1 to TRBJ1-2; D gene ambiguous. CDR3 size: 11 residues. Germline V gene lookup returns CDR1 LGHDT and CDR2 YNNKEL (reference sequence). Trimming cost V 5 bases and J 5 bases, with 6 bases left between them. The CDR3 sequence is CASSTLYGYTF. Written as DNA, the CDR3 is TGTGCCAGCAGCACACTGTATGGCTACACCTTC.

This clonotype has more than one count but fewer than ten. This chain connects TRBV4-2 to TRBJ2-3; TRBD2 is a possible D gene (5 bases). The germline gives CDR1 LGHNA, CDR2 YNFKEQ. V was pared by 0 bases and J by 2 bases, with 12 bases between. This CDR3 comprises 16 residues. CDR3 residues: CASSQERASFTDTQYF. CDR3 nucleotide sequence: TGTGCCAGCAGCCAAGAGAGGGCGAGCTTCACAGATACGCAGTATTTT.

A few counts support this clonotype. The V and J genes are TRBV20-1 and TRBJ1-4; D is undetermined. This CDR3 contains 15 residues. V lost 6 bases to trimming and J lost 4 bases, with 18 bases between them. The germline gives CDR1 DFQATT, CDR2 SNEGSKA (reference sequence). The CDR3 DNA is TGCAGTGCCTCTCGGGATAGGGAGGGTAATGAAAAACTGTTTTTT. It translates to CSASRDREGNEKLFF.

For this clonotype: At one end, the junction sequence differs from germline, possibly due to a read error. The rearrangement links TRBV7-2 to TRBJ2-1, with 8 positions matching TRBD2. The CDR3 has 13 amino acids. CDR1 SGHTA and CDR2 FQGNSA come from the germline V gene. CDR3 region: CASRLAGLNEQFF. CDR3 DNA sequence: TGTGCCAGCAGATTAGCGGGATTAAATGAGCAGTTCTTC.